The sequence of this T cell receptor (beta chain) was determined in a study of blood T cell repertoires in COVID-19 (dated by TCRdb to 2020 to 2022). Broadly, across the study: The collaborator samples originated in the United States, Italy and Spain and spanned the acute and convalescent phases of COVID-19. The material from the prospective study consisted of cDNA or gDNA derived from T cells, B-cell-depleted T cells, or PBMCs. A freely available public database, intended as a resource for researchers studying the immune response to SARS-CoV-2, is where the repertoires were released. Samples were obtained from the ongoing ImmuneRACE study (first 160 participants) and from some 1,200 subjects provided by 6 global collaborators. The sample metadata nearly always contained a de-identified subject ID, COVID-19 status, age in years and sex. Where HLA class I and class II types were available, the types were taken from metadata supplied by the sample provider, not from assay-based typing. Subjects who had been exposed to COVID-19, were actively infected with it, or had recovered from it provided the deeply sampled blood TCRbeta repertoires that made up the dataset. Broad study findings and their caveats: The quantity of clinical and demographic metadata differed by source and by participant and was supplied without curation.

TCRbeta CDR3 regions were amplified from genomic DNA using the immunoSEQ Assay, a bias-controlled multiplex PCR. The authors' pipeline ran thus. The number of nucleated cells in each sample was estimated from the amplification of reference gene primers within the assay. To quantify the absolute abundance of each unique TCRbeta CDR3 rearrangement, sequence reads were collapsed and filtered. Productive Simpson clonality was computed per sample as the square root of Simpson's diversity index over productive rearrangements. TCRdb obtained this table from immuneACCESS and retained in-frame rearrangements with V and J assigned. These tables miss some clones; where compared with another copy, unresolved V genes account for less than half of the shortfall, and the remainder is unexplained. The D gene and trimming were derived from the DNA, and the V and J assignments and clone size from that table. The sample contains roughly 250,000 clones, roughly 84% of them found a single time. 1.5% to 1.9% of the sample is in the top ten clones.

Counted from cysteine to phenylalanine, this CDR3 has 15 amino acids. CDR3 DNA only is kept here, 45 bases in frame from base 1. Deletion took 0 bases off V and 0 bases off J, with a span of 7 bases between the germline ends. The germline V gene (reference sequence) yields SGHNT for CDR1 and YYREEE for CDR2. A remark on this clone: Its antigen remains undetermined. No base qualities exist here, and no much larger clone lies one base off it.

A second Seattle source provided samples from volunteer blood donors who had recovered from COVID-19. Whole blood was collected in K2EDTA tubes by collaborating institutions according to the institutions' own protocols. For TCRbeta analysis, collaborators shipped samples as frozen whole blood, isolated PBMCs, or DNA extracted from either of those sample types. The sample comprised peripheral blood. The TCR comes from a woman in her forties who had recovered from COVID-19. The V and J segments used are TRBV5-4 and TRBJ1-3; the D gene is perhaps TRBD1, from 6 matching bases. The CDR3: CASSLGGGSGNTIYF. The DNA is TGTGCCAGCAGCTTGGGAGGGGGCTCTGGAAACACCATATATTTT.